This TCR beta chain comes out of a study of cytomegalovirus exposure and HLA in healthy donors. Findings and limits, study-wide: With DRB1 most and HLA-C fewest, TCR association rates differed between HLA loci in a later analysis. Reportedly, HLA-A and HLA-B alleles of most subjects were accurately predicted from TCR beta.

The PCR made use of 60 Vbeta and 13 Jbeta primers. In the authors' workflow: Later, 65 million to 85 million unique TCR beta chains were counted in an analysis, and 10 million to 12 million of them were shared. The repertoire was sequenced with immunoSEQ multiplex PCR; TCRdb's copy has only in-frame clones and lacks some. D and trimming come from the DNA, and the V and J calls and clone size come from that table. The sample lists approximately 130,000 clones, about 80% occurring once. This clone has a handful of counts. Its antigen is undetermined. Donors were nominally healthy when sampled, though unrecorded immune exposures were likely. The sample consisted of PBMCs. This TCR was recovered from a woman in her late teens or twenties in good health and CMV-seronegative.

CDR3 sequence: CASSLDSPGLNTEAFF. For the CDR3, the DNA is TGTGCCAGCAGCTTAGACAGTCCAGGCCTGAACACTGAAGCTTTCTTT. This chain uses TRBV11-2 with TRBJ1-1; D is ambiguous. Germline CDR1 reads SGHAT; CDR2 reads FQNNGV. Between the trimmed V and J ends, which lost 0 bases and 0 bases, there was a span of 11 bases. The CDR3 contains 16 residues.